This T cell receptor beta chain stems from a study of cytomegalovirus exposure and HLA in healthy donors. Study overall: Out of about 410 genotyped donors, about 80% belonged to the Caucasian-associated ancestry cluster.

Findings and caveats of the study: No immune exposure information besides CMV serostatus was available. Analysis was carried out at a later point, and it linked a missense DCLRE1C variant to TCR beta V- and J-gene trimming.

Regarding this clone: Its antigen is currently unknown.

The junction had 2 bases not matched to a gene; V was cut back by 3 bases and J by 2 bases. The CDR3 extends over 14 amino acids. Germline V gene sequence: CDR1 SGHRS, CDR2 YFSETQ. PCR was performed using 60 Vbeta and 13 Jbeta primers. Per the study methods: An analysis that came later counted some 81 million unique TCR beta chains, around 12 million shared. Generated by immunoSEQ multiplex PCR, the TCRdb table keeps only in-frame clones and is missing some. D and trimming were read from the DNA, whereas the V and J calls and clone size are those reported in that table. The table lists 150,000 to 200,000 clones, under 85% of them singletons.

This chain joins TRBV5-1 and TRBJ1-5, with 7 positions matching TRBD1. The clonotype originates from a woman in her twenties or thirties in good health and CMV-seronegative. Sequenced input: PBMCs. The CDR3 protein is CASSWGTGNQPQHF. The DNA for the CDR3 is TGCGCCAGCAGCTGGGGGACAGGCAATCAGCCCCAGCATTTT.